The present entry profiles one T cell receptor beta chain with its context. It was with 60 Vbeta and 13 Jbeta primers that the PCR ran. Authors' analysis steps: About 11 million of tens of millions of unique TCR beta chains were shared, per a later count. Clones were read by immunoSEQ multiplex PCR, and TCRdb kept only the in-frame ones, dropping some. V, J and clone size reflect that table, while D and trimming were determined from the DNA. Recorded for this sample: 100,000 to 150,000 clones. This specimen belongs to a study of cytomegalovirus exposure and HLA in healthy donors. Study-wide context: Findings of an earlier analysis included roughly 110 million unique TCR beta sequences from 180 million or so T cells.

The CDR3 contains 15 residues. Trimming took 6 bases from V and 0 from J, leaving 15 bases between them. Germline lookup yields CDR1 MNHNY and CDR2 SVGAGI (reference sequence). V and J are TRBV6-6 and TRBJ2-7; TRBD1 might be the D (6 bases). The sequencing sample was made of PBMCs. The clonotype was recovered from a woman aged 40-49 years in good health and CMV-seronegative. CDR3 loop: CASSQGGGGSYEQYF. The CDR3 region has the DNA TGTGCCAGCAGCCAAGGGGGTGGGGGCTCCTACGAGCAGTACTTC.